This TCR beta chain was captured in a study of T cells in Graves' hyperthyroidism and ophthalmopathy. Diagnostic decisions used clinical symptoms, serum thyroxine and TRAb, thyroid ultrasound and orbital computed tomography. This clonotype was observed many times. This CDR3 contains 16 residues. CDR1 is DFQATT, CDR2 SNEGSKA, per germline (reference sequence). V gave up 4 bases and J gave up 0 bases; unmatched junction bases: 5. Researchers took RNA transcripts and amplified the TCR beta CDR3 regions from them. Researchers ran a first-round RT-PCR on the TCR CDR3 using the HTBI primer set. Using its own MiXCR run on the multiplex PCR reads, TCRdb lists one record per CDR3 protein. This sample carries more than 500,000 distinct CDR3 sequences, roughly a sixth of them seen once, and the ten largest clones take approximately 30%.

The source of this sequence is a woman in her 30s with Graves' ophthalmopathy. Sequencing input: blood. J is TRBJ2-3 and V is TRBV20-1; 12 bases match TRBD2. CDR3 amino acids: CSATRTSGDSTDTQYF. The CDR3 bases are TGCAGTGCTACTCGGACTAGCGGGGACAGCACAGATACGCAGTATTTT.